This TCR beta chain was found in a study of OX40 agonist ivuxolimab in advanced cancers. Study overall: Males comprised roughly four fifths of the group, whose mean age was about 61 years (range roughly 20 to 90).

This clone was detected once. Assay used: immunoSEQ multiplex PCR; TCRdb lists only in-frame clones, some missing. The sample includes approximately 76,000 clones, about 94% of them seen just once. The sequence was obtained from an adult with an advanced solid tumor such as melanoma, head and neck, liver or kidney cancer. The material was CD4+ or CD8+ T cells sorted from blood, obtained in a trial of the OX40 agonist ivuxolimab.

This CDR3 is CSGQQDTGELFF. The CDR3 bases are TGCAGCGGCCAACAGGACACCGGGGAGCTGTTTTTT. The gene calls are TRBV29-1 and TRBJ2-2; a weak D match, TRBD1 (5 bases). Germline V gene lookup returns CDR1 SQVTM and CDR2 ANQGSEA. V was pared by 7 bases and J by 3 bases, with 9 bases between. This CDR3 spans 12 amino acids.